The clone carrying this T cell receptor (beta chain) was counted at least ten times. Its antigen is not known. Trimming pared 5 bases from V and 1 base from J, leaving 6 bases between. Germline loops: CDR1 DFQATT, CDR2 SNEGSKA (reference sequence). CDR3 size: 12 residues. These data belong to a study of early T cells in non-severe SARS-CoV-2 infection. The wider study: The authors sequenced bulk RNA from unsorted whole blood, leaving chains unpaired. General study points: VDJdb-based matching was biased toward anti-spike CD8 responses and missed private and CD4 specificities.

Individual cDNA molecules carried attached unique molecular identifiers. TCRdb recomputed calls from the 5' RACE reads with MiXCR, one row per CDR3 protein. The data show 80,000 to 100,000 distinct CDR3 sequences, around 15% seen once. V is TRBV20-1 and J is TRBJ1-5, with D uncertain. The clonotype originates from an adult who was a healthcare worker with PCR-confirmed SARS-CoV-2 infection or an uninfected control (not recorded which). Sequenced material: whole blood. The CDR3 DNA reads as TGCAGTGCTCAGACGAGCAATCAGCCCCAGCATTTT. This encodes CSAQTSNQPQHF.